This passage covers 20 T cell receptor beta chains from one sample sequenced in a study of T cells in Graves' hyperthyroidism and ophthalmopathy. Amplification of TCR beta CDR3 regions used RNA as the template. The TCR CDR3 first-round RT-PCR relied on the HTBI primer set. Each CDR3 protein gets one entry after TCRdb re-called the multiplex PCR reads with MiXCR. Here the sample spans approximately 870,000 distinct CDR3 sequences, around 39% being singletons. Sequences were obtained from blood. The receptors were sampled from a man aged 18 to 30 with Graves' hyperthyroidism.

This clonotype was counted only a few times. This chain joins TRBV5-1 and TRBJ2-6, with D perhaps assigned TRBD1 or TRBD2 (6 bases each). The germline V and J ends were trimmed by 1 base and 2 bases, with 16 bases remaining between them. The CDR3 totals 18 residues. Per the germline V gene, CDR1 is SGHRS and CDR2 is YFSETQ. This CDR3 is CASSLLGGPQTGANVLTF. CDR3 nucleotides: TGCGCCAGCAGCTTGCTGGGGGGCCCTCAAACTGGGGCCAACGTCCTGACTTTC.

This clonotype was counted only a few times. The gene calls are TRBV20-1 and TRBJ2-7; D could derive from TRBD1 or TRBD2 (7 bases each). V was shortened by 6 bases and J by 1 base, with 19 bases between the two germline ends. Germline CDR1 reads DFQATT; CDR2 reads SNEGSKA (reference sequence). The CDR3 length is 15 residues. The CDR3 region has the DNA TGCAGTGCCATAGGGAGGGACAGAGTATCCTACGAGCAGTACTTC. This codes for CSAIGRDRVSYEQYF.

V is TRBV3-1 and J is TRBJ1-1, with D unresolved. Trimming removed 3 bases at V and 4 bases at J, with 9 bases between. This CDR3 comprises 13 residues. The germline CDR1 and CDR2 sequences are LGHDT and YNNKEL (reference sequence). This CDR3 reads CASSQVRFTEAFF. The CDR3 nucleotides are TGTGCCAGCAGCCAGGTCCGATTCACTGAAGCTTTCTTT.

The V call is TRBV7-6, the J call TRBJ1-1; D perhaps matches TRBD1 (5 bases). Germline-derived CDR1 and CDR2 are SGHVS and FNYEAQ. This CDR3 comprises 15 residues. Trimming stripped 5 bases from V and 2 bases from J, with 15 bases between. The CDR3 sequence: CASSPGEAFNTEAFF. CDR3 nucleotides: TGTGCCAGCAGCCCGGGGGAGGCATTCAACACTGAAGCTTTCTTT.

This clonotype turned up a few times. This chain links TRBV19 with TRBJ1-5, with D possibly TRBD1 on 5 matching bases. Between the trimmed V and J ends, which lost 1 base and 2 bases, there was a span of 12 bases. Germline CDR1 reads LNHDA; CDR2 reads SQIVND (reference sequence). The CDR3 has 16 residues. The CDR3 spells CASSIALGRGNQPQHF. The CDR3 DNA is TGTGCCAGTAGTATAGCCCTCGGCAGGGGCAATCAGCCCCAGCATTTT.

In its sample, this clonotype was seen many times. V and J are TRBV2 and TRBJ1-4, with no clear D. The germline V gene has CDR1 SNHLY and CDR2 FYNNEI. V shed 1 base and J shed 0 bases, with 6 bases lying between them. This CDR3 spans 15 amino acids. The DNA of the CDR3 is TGTGCCAGCAGTGAAGGACCTGCAACTAATGAAAAACTGTTTTTT. Protein sequence: CASSEGPATNEKLFF.

V usage is TRBV7-2 and J usage is TRBJ1-6, with 8 positions matching TRBD1. V lost 6 bases, J lost 9 bases, and 7 bases stayed unmatched. The germline V gene encodes CDR1 SGHTA and CDR2 FQGNSA. This CDR3 spans 14 amino acids. The DNA for the CDR3 is TGTGCCAGCAGTTGGACAGGGAGTGGTTCACCCCTCCACTTT. This encodes CASSWTGSGSPLHF.

This clonotype was observed many times. The chain recombines TRBV25-1 with TRBJ1-1, with D hard to call. Trimming cost V 3 bases and J 3 bases, with 11 bases left between them. Per germline, CDR1 MGHDK and CDR2 SYGVNS. CDR3 length: 14 amino acids. The DNA for the CDR3 is TGTGCCAGCAGTGAGGGGAGGGCGGACACTGAAGCTTTCTTT. Residues: CASSEGRADTEAFF.

This clonotype was seen more than once but under ten times. This chain links TRBV5-1 with TRBJ1-2, with 9 bases fitting TRBD1. CDR1 SGHRS and CDR2 YFSETQ come from the germline V gene. This CDR3 region has 15 residues. J lost 8 bases, V lost 2 bases, and 10 bases had no gene match. In DNA form, the CDR3 reads TGCGCCAGCAGCTTAGTCCCGGGACAGGGCGAAGGCTACACCTTC. It encodes CASSLVPGQGEGYTF.

This clonotype has a single count. CDR3 sequence: CASSFGLAGSEQYF. The CDR3 DNA is TGTGCCAGCAGTTTCGGGCTAGCGGGAAGCGAGCAGTACTTC. This chain joins TRBV6-6 and TRBJ2-7; 9 positions match TRBD2. V gave up 4 bases and J gave up 6 bases; unmatched junction bases: 7. The germline V gene has CDR1 MNHNY and CDR2 SVGAGI (reference sequence). The CDR3 is made up of 14 amino acids.

The chain links TRBV12-3 or TRBV12-4 to TRBJ2-2; no firm D call. Trimming removed 4 bases at V and 6 bases at J, with 12 bases between. The CDR3 spans 14 residues. CDR3 sequence: CASSYSLTAGELFF. The CDR3 DNA follows: TGTGCCAGCAGTTATTCCCTCACCGCCGGGGAGCTGTTTTTT.

Many counts were recorded for this clonotype. This chain uses TRBV2 with TRBJ2-7, with TRBD1 matching over 9 bases. This CDR3 comprises 13 residues. Germline V gives CDR1 SNHLY, CDR2 FYNNEI. V trimming: 10 bases; J trimming: 3 bases; junction bases outside the gene matches: 7. CDR3 nucleotides: TGTGCCACCAAACGGGGACAGGGCTACGAGCAGTACTTC. This codes for CATKRGQGYEQYF.

This clonotype was picked up many times. For the CDR3, the DNA is TGTGCCAGCAGCGAAAATAATGGAGAAGCTTTCTTT. It specifies CASSENNGEAFF. The rearrangement links TRBV7-9 to TRBJ1-1, with D unclear. Trimming removed 5 bases from V and 8 bases from J, with 12 bases in between. CDR3 length: 12 amino acids. CDR1 and CDR2 from the germline V gene are SEHNR and FQNEAQ (reference sequence).

The V and J genes are TRBV5-1 and TRBJ1-6, with 8 positions matching TRBD1. Trimming removed 3 bases from V and 7 bases from J; junction bases left unmatched: 6. In germline, CDR1 is SGHRS, CDR2 YFSETQ. The CDR3 covers 15 residues. Here the CDR3 reads CASSSGQGENSPLHF. As DNA, the CDR3 is TGCGCCAGCAGCTCCGGACAGGGAGAAAATTCACCCCTCCACTTT. Drawing the rest from reference TRBV5-1 and TRBJ1-6, the complete variable domain is KAGVTQTPRYLIKTRGQQVTLSCSPISGHRSVSWYQQTPGQGLQFLFEYFSETQRNKGNFPGRFSGRQFSNSRSEMNVSTLELGDSALYLCASSSGQGENSPLHFGNGTRLTVT.

The DNA for the CDR3 is TGCAGTGCTAGAGGCGGGACTAGCGGGAGACGTGAGACCCAGTACTTC. Protein: CSARGGTSGRRETQYF. J is TRBJ2-5 and V is TRBV20-1, with 14 bases that match TRBD2. The CDR3 is 16 amino acids. Germline CDR1 DFQATT, CDR2 SNEGSKA (reference sequence). With 1 base clipped from V and 5 bases from J, the junction kept 6 bases outside the gene matches.

The genes are TRBV25-1 and TRBJ1-5, with D unclear. There are 12 residues in the CDR3. Trimming pared 7 bases from V and 4 bases from J, leaving 8 bases between. The germline CDR1 and CDR2 sequences are MGHDK and SYGVNS. The CDR3 DNA follows: TGTGCCAGCATGGCCTATAATCAGCCCCAGCATTTT. Amino acids: CASMAYNQPQHF. The full variable domain, completed using reference TRBV25-1 and TRBJ1-5, is EADIYQTPRYLVIGTGKKITLECSQTMGHDKMYWYQQDPGMELHLIHYSYGVNSTEKGDLSSESTVSRIRTEHFPLTLESARPSHTSQYLCASMAYNQPQHFGDGTRLSIL.

The chain couples TRBV20-1 to TRBJ2-5; 7 positions match TRBD2. Trimming took 7 bases from V and 1 from J; bases not matched to a gene: 6. From germline, CDR1 is DFQATT and CDR2 SNEGSKA (reference sequence). CDR3 length: 13 residues. CDR3 bases: TGCAGTGAGTCGGGACTAACCCAAGAGACCCAGTACTTC. Protein product: CSESGLTQETQYF.

The chain is built from TRBV14 and TRBJ2-2, with 7 bases identical to TRBD2. The germline CDR1 and CDR2 sequences are SGHDN and FVKESK. This CDR3 is built from 16 residues. V shed 0 bases and J 5 bases; nucleotides not matched to a gene: 6. For the CDR3, the DNA is TGTGCCAGCAGCCAAGATCGGCGGGAGCTAACCGGGGAGCTGTTTTTT. Translation: CASSQDRRELTGELFF.

The rearrangement uses TRBV20-1 and TRBJ1-5; TRBD1 aligns across 10 bases. The V and J ends lost 5 bases and 2 bases, in that order; junction bases with no gene match: 6. The CDR3 length is 15 residues. The germline CDR1 and CDR2 sequences are DFQATT and SNEGSKA (reference sequence). Here the CDR3 DNA reads TGCAGTGCTGGGACAGGGGATTATGGCAATCAGCCCCAGCATTTT. Translation: CSAGTGDYGNQPQHF.

This clonotype was recorded many times. V and J are TRBV7-8 and TRBJ1-1; 7 nucleotides align to TRBD1. V shed 5 bases, J shed 4 bases, and the junction held 4 bases outside the gene matches. This CDR3 is 13 amino acids long. The germline V gene has CDR1 SGHVS and CDR2 FQNEAQ. Here the CDR3 reads CASSLGTATEAFF. DNA for the CDR3: TGTGCCAGCAGCCTCGGGACAGCCACTGAAGCTTTCTTT. Looking up the rest from reference TRBV7-8 and TRBJ1-1 gives the full variable domain: GAGVSQSPRYKVAKRGQDVALRCDPISGHVSLFWYQQALGQGPEFLTYFQNEAQLDKSGLPSDRFFAERPEGSVSTLKIQRTQQEDSAVYLCASSLGTATEAFFGQGTRLTVV.